This TCR beta chain stems from a study of blood T cell repertoires in COVID-19. About the study: COVID-19 samples collected from the United States, Italy and Spain covered acute and convalescent phases. The cDNA or gDNA used as material had been derived from T cells, B-cell-depleted T cells, or PBMCs.

V was shortened by 1 base and J by 10 bases, with 13 bases between the two germline ends. Germline CDR1 reads MGHDK; CDR2 reads SYGVNS. The CDR3 has 13 residues. Some clones are missing from TCRdb's copy, which holds only in-frame ones; the method was immunoSEQ multiplex PCR. Among about 200,000 clones listed, around 90% were seen once. This clone occurred a few times. The rearrangement uses TRBV25-1 and TRBJ1-1; D is possibly TRBD1 (5 bases). The sample taken for sequencing was peripheral blood. The sequence was collected from a man in his fifties or sixties with acute or convalescent COVID-19. The chain's CDR3 is CASSESGGSIAFF. The CDR3 DNA follows: TGTGCCAGCAGTGAATCGGGGGGGTCGATAGCTTTCTTT.